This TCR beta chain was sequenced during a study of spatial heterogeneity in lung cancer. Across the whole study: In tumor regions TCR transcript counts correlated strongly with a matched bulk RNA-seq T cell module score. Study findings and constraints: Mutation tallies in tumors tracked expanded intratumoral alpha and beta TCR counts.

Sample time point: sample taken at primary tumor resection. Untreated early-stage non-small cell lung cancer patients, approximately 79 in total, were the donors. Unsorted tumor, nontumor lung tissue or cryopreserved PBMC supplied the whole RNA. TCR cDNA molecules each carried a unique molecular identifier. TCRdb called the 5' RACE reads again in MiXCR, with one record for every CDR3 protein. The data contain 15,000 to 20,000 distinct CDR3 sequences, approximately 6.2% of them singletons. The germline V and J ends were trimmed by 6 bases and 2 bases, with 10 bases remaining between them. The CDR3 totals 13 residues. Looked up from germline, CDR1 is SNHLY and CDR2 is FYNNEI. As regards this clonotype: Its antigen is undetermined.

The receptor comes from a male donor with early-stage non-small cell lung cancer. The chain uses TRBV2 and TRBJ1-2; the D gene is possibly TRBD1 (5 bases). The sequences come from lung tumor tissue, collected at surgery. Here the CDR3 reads CASRGGFNYGYTF. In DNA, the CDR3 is TGTGCCAGCAGGGGGGGATTCAACTATGGCTACACCTTC.